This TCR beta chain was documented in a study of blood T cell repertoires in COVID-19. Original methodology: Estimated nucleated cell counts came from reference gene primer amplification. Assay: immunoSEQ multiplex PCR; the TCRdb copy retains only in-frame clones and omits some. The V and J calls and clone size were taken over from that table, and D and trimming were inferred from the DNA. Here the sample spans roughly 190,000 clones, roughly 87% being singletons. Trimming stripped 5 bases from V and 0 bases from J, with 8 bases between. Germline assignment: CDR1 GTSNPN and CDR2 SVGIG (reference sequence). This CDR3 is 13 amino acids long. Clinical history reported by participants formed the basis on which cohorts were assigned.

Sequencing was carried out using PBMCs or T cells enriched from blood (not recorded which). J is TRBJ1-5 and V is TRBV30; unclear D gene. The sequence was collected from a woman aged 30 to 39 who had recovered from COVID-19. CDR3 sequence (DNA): TGTGCCTGGGGATCCCATAGCAATCAGCCCCAGCATTTT. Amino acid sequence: CAWGSHSNQPQHF.